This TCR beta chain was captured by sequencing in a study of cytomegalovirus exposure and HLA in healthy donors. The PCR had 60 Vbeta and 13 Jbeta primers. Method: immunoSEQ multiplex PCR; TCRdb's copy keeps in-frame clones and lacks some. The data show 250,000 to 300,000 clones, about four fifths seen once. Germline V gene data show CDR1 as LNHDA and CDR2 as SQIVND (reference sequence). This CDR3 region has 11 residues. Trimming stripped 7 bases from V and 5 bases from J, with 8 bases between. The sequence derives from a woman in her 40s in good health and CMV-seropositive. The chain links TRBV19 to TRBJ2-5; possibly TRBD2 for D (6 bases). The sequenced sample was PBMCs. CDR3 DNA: TGTGCCAGTACTCGGGGGGAGACCCAGTACTTC. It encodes CASTRGETQYF.